This T cell receptor (beta chain) was sequenced for a study of T-cell memory formation after mild COVID-19. At least ten counts were recorded for this clonotype. What it binds is unknown. TCRdb itself ran the 5' RACE reads through MiXCR, one entry per CDR3 protein. The sample shows about 260,000 distinct CDR3 sequences, about a sixth of them seen only once. Overall study results and limits: Pre-infection memory contained some responding clones, which suggested that cross-reactive memory had joined.

The CDR3 has 15 residues. Trimming removed 0 bases from V and 9 bases from J, with 15 bases in between. Germline-derived CDR1 and CDR2 are MRHNA and SNTAGT. The chain links TRBV6-4 to TRBJ2-1; the D gene is possibly TRBD1 (6 bases). The sequence was collected from a man younger than 35 who had mild COVID-19 (a few samples of this study predate the infection). Cell type and time point are not known. The sample comprised PBMCs or a T cell subset sorted from them (not recorded which). CDR3 protein: CASSDSSGAVSEQFF. Written as DNA, the CDR3 is TGTGCCAGCAGTGACTCATCAGGGGCGGTGAGTGAGCAGTTCTTC.